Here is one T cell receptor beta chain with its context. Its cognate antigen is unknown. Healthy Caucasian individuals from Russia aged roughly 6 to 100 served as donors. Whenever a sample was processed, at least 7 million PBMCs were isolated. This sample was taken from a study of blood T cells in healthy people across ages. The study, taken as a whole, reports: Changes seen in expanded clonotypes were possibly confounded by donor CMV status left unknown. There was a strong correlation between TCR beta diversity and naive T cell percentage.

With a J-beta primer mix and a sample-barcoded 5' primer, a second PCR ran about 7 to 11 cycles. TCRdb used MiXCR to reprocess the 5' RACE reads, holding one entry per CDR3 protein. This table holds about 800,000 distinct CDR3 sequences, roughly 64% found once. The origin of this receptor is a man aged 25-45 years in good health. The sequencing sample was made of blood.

The CDR3 sequence: CSALTPPGANVLTF. The CDR3 region has the DNA TGCAGTGCATTGACGCCTCCTGGGGCCAACGTCCTGACTTTC. The chain uses TRBV20-1 and TRBJ2-6; D is unclear. V was trimmed by 6 bases and J by 2 bases, leaving 11 bases between them. The CDR3 loop spans 14 amino acids. From germline, CDR1 is DFQATT and CDR2 SNEGSKA (reference sequence).